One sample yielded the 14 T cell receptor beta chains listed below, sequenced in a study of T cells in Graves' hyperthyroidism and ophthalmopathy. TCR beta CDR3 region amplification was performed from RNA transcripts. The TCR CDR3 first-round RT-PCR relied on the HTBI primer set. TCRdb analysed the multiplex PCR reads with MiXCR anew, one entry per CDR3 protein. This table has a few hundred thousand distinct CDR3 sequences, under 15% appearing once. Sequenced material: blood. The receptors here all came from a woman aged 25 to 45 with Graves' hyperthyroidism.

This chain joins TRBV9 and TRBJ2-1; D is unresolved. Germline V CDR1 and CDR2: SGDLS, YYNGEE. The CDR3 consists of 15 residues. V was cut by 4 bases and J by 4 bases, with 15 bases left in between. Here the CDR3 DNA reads TGTGCCAGCAGCCTATATGCGATTTCTTACAATGAGCAGTTCTTC. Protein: CASSLYAISYNEQFF.

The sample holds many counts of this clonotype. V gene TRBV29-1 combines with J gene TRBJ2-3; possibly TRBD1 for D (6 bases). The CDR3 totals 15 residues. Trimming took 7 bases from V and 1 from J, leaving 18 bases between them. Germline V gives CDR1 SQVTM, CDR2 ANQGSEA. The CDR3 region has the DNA TGCAGCGCCCATCCCTCAGGGGACGGCACAGATACGCAGTATTTT. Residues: CSAHPSGDGTDTQYF.

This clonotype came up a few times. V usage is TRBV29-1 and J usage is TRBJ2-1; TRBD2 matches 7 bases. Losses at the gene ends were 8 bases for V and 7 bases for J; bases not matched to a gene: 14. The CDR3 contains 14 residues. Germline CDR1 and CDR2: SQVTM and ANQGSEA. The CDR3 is CSPWGGEGMNEQFF. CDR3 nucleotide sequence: TGCAGCCCATGGGGAGGGGAGGGCATGAATGAGCAGTTCTTC.

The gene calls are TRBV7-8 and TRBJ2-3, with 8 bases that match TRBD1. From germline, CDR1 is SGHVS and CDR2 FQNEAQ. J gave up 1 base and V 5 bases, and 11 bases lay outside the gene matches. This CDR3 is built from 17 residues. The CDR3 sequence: CASSRNHGGQGTDTQYF. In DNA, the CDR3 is TGTGCCAGCAGCCGTAACCATGGGGGACAGGGCACAGATACGCAGTATTTT. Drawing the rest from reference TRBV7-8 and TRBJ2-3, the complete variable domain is GAGVSQSPRYKVAKRGQDVALRCDPISGHVSLFWYQQALGQGPEFLTYFQNEAQLDKSGLPSDRFFAERPEGSVSTLKIQRTQQEDSAVYLCASSRNHGGQGTDTQYFGPGTRLTVL.

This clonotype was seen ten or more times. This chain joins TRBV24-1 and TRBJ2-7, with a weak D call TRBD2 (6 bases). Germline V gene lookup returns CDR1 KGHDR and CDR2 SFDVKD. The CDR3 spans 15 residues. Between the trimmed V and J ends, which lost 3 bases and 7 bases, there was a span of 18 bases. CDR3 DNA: TGTGCCACCAGTGATCCCACTGGAGGGTTAGGGGAGCAGTACTTC. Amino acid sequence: CATSDPTGGLGEQYF.

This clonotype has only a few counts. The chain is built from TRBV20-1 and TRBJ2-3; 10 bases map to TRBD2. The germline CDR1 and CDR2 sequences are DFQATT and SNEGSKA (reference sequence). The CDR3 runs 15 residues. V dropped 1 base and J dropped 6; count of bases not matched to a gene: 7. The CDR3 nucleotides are TGCAGTGCTAGAGTAGCGGGAGGCCTTTTGGATACGCAGTATTTT. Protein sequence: CSARVAGGLLDTQYF.

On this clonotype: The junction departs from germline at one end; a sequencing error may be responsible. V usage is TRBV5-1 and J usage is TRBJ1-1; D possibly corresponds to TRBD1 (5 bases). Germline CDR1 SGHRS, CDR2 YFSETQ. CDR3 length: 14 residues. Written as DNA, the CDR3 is TGCGCCAGCAGTTACAGGACGGTGAACACTGAAGCTTCCTTT. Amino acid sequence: CASSYRTVNTEASF.

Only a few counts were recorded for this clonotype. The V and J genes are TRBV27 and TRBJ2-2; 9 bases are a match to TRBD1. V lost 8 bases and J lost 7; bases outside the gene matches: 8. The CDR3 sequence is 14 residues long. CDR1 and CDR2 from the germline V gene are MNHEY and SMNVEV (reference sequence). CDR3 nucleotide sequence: TGTGCCAGCCTGGGACAGGGCTTGGGCGGGGAGCTGTTTTTT. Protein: CASLGQGLGGELFF.

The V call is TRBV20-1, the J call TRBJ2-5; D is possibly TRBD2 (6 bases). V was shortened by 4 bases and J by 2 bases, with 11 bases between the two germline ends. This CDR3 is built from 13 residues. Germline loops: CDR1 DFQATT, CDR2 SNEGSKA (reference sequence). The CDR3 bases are TGCAGTGCTAATGCCGGGAGACAAGAGACCCAGTACTTC. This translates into CSANAGRQETQYF.

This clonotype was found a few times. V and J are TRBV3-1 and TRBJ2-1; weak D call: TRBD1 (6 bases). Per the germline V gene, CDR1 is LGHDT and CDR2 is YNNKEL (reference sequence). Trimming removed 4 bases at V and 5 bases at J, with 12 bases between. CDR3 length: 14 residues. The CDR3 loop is CASSPPGTNNEQFF. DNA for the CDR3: TGTGCCAGCAGCCCGCCGGGGACAAACAATGAGCAGTTCTTC.

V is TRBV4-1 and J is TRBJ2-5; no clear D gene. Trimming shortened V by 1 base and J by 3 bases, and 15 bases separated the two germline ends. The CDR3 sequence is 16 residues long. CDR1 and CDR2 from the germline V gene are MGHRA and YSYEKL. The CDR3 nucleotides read TGCGCCAGCAGCCAAGGACCGCAACCGAGAGAAGAGACCCAGTACTTC. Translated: CASSQGPQPREETQYF.

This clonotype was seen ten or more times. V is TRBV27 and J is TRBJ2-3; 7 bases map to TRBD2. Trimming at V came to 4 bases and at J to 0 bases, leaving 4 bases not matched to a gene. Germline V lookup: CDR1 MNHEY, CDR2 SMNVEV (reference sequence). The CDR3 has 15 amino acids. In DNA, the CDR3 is TGTGCCAGCAGTTCTAGCGGTCTTAGCACAGATACGCAGTATTTT. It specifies CASSSSGLSTDTQYF.

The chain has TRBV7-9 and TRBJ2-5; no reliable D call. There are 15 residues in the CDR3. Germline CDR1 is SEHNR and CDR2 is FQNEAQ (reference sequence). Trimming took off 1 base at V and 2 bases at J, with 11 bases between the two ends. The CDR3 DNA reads TGTGCCAGCAGCTTAGGCGCTCAGTATCAAGAGACCCAGTACTTC. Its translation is CASSLGAQYQETQYF.

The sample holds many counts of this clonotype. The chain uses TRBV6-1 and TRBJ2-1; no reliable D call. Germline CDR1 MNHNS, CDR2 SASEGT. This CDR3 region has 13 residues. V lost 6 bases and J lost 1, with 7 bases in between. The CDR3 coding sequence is TGTGCCAGCAGAGGCTTATCCTACAATGAGCAGTTCTTC. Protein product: CASRGLSYNEQFF.